Following are 15 T cell receptor beta chains from one sample sequenced in a study of T cell responses to AZD1222 COVID-19 vaccine. Clones were read by immunoSEQ multiplex PCR, and TCRdb kept only the in-frame ones, dropping some. Of approximately 150,000 clones in the sample, around 90% are singletons; the top ten hold more than 3%. Sequencing was performed on peripheral blood, taken 28 days after the second AZD1222 dose. The receptors originated from an adult who received the AZD1222 COVID-19 vaccine.

The CDR3 region is CASSEMSGDLSPLHF. The CDR3 nucleotides read TGTGCCAGCAGTGAAATGTCAGGGGATCTCTCACCCCTCCACTTT. The chain links TRBV2 to TRBJ1-6; D may be TRBD1 (6 bases). Germline lookup yields CDR1 SNHLY and CDR2 FYNNEI. This CDR3 is 15 amino acids long. V dropped 2 bases and J dropped 10 bases, with 15 bases sitting between them.

V is TRBV29-1 and J is TRBJ1-2, with 7 bases lining up with TRBD1. The germline V gene has CDR1 SQVTM and CDR2 ANQGSEA. The CDR3 length is 14 residues. V shed 7 bases, J shed 0 bases, and the junction held 8 bases outside the gene matches. In nucleotides, the CDR3 is TGCAGCGCCCAGGGACAGTCCTCTAACTATGGCTACACCTTC. It encodes CSAQGQSSNYGYTF.

The chain combines TRBV25-1 with TRBJ2-4, with D perhaps TRBD1 (6 bases). Germline CDR1 and CDR2: MGHDK and SYGVNS. V dropped 7 bases and J dropped 6 bases, with 13 bases sitting between them. CDR3 length: 13 residues. The CDR3 is CASMAGQLNIQYF. CDR3 coding DNA: TGTGCCAGCATGGCCGGACAGTTAAACATTCAGTACTTC.

The chain is built from TRBV11-2 and TRBJ2-1, with D hard to call. Germline V gene sequence: CDR1 SGHAT, CDR2 FQNNGV. The CDR3 spans 15 residues. V lost 6 bases to trimming and J lost 5 bases, with 17 bases between them. CDR3 in amino acids: CASRKTRLKHNEQFF. As DNA, the CDR3 is TGTGCCAGCAGGAAGACACGACTGAAACACAATGAGCAGTTCTTC.

This chain connects TRBV10-1 to TRBJ2-2; D might be TRBD1 (6 bases). Germline CDR1 and CDR2: WNHNN and SYGVQD (reference sequence). V lost 8 bases to trimming and J lost 3 bases, with 22 bases between them. This CDR3 contains 17 residues. The CDR3: CASPHGGRDPDTGELFF. The DNA of the CDR3 is TGCGCCAGCCCGCATGGGGGCAGGGACCCCGACACCGGGGAGCTGTTTTTT.

The chain links TRBV9 to TRBJ2-1, with D perhaps TRBD2 (6 bases). From germline, CDR1 is SGDLS and CDR2 YYNGEE. The CDR3 spans 15 residues. The V end was cut by 4 bases, the J end by 4 bases, with 15 bases between. CDR3: CASSPMSGLYNEQFF. The CDR3, as DNA: TGTGCCAGCAGCCCCATGTCGGGACTTTACAATGAGCAGTTCTTC.

V is TRBV19 and J is TRBJ1-2; D not certain. Germline loops: CDR1 LNHDA, CDR2 SQIVND (reference sequence). The germline V and J ends were trimmed by 4 bases and 0 bases, with 12 bases remaining between them. The CDR3 has 15 residues. CDR3 nucleotide sequence: TGTGCCAGTAGTACATTTGGCGGTACTAACTATGGCTACACCTTC. Its translation: CASSTFGGTNYGYTF. The full variable domain, completed using reference TRBV19 and TRBJ1-2, is DGGITQSPKYLFRKEGQNVTLSCEQNLNHDAMYWYRQDPGQGLRLIYYSQIVNDFQKGDIAEGYSVSREKKESFPLTVTSAQKNPTAFYLCASSTFGGTNYGYTFGSGTRLTVV.

In its sample, this clone was seen many times. V and J are TRBV21-1 and TRBJ2-7. TRBV21-1 is given as a pseudogene. The CDR3 is 14 amino acids. This CDR3 reads CASRKTVSSYEQYF. In nucleotides, the CDR3 is TGTGCCAGCCGGAAGACCGTAAGCTCCTACGAGCAGTACTTC.

The J gene is TRBJ2-2, the V gene TRBV3-1 (or the pseudogene TRBV3-2), with TRBD1 as a possible D gene (6 bases). Germline V CDR1 and CDR2: LGHDT, YNNKEL (reference sequence). V was shortened by 6 bases and J by 2 bases, with 16 bases between the two germline ends. This CDR3 is 16 amino acids long. For the CDR3, the DNA is TGTGCCAGCAGGCAGACAGGAATCGGTAACACCGGGGAGCTGTTTTTT. Translating it yields CASRQTGIGNTGELFF.

This chain uses TRBV2 with TRBJ1-6; no clear D. Germline CDR1 SNHLY, CDR2 FYNNEI. Deletions cut 4 bases from V and 6 bases from J, with 10 bases between. The CDR3 is 14 amino acids. CDR3 sequence reads: CASSVAGSNSPLHF. As DNA, the CDR3 is TGTGCCAGCAGTGTAGCGGGGAGTAATTCACCCCTCCACTTT.

V and J are TRBV27 and TRBJ2-7; D may be TRBD2 (6 bases). The CDR3 sequence is 14 residues long. V gave up 2 bases and J gave up 1 base, with 9 bases separating them. Looked up from germline, CDR1 is MNHEY and CDR2 is SMNVEV (reference sequence). CDR3 DNA sequence: TGTGCCAGCAGTTTAATGGGGGGATCCTACGAGCAGTACTTC. It translates to CASSLMGGSYEQYF.

This clone showed up just once. The chain is built from TRBV6-5 and TRBJ1-1; no clear D. With 7 bases removed from V and 0 bases from J, the gap between germline ends came to 15 bases. Germline V gene lookup returns CDR1 MNHEY and CDR2 SVGAGI. This CDR3 is built from 15 residues. The CDR3 coding sequence is TGTGCCAGCACCTCAATGGCCTACATGAACACTGAAGCTTTCTTT. Its translation: CASTSMAYMNTEAFF.

The CDR3 protein is CASSPPGAQETQYF. The CDR3 region has the DNA TGTGCCAGCTCACCACCGGGAGCACAAGAGACCCAGTACTTC. V and J are TRBV18 and TRBJ2-5, with D possibly matching TRBD2 (5 bases). The CDR3 totals 14 residues. Deletions cut 0 bases from V and 2 bases from J, with 7 bases between. Germline assignment: CDR1 KGHSH and CDR2 LQKENI. Full variable domain (missing parts from reference TRBV18 and TRBJ2-5): NAGVMQNPRHLVRRRGQEARLRCSPMKGHSHVYWYRQLPEEGLKFMVYLQKENIIDESGMPKERFSAEFPKEGPSILRIQQVVRGDSAAYFCASSPPGAQETQYFGPGTRLLVL.

The rearrangement links TRBV4-1 to TRBJ2-2, with D unresolved. The CDR3 totals 15 residues. V was trimmed by 1 base and J by 4 bases, leaving 10 bases between them. CDR1 is MGHRA, CDR2 YSYEKL, per germline. DNA of the CDR3: TGCGCCAGCAGCCAAGGTTGGGATGGCACCGGGGAGCTGTTTTTT. This translates into CASSQGWDGTGELFF.

V usage is TRBV19 and J usage is TRBJ2-7, with D possibly being TRBD1 or TRBD2 (6 bases each). V was cut by 6 bases and J by 0 bases, with 15 bases left in between. This CDR3 has 15 amino acids. CDR1 is LNHDA and CDR2 is SQIVND in the germline V gene (reference sequence). CDR3 DNA: TGTGCCAGTAGCAGGAGGGGGGAGCGCTCCTACGAGCAGTACTTC. Protein: CASSRRGERSYEQYF.